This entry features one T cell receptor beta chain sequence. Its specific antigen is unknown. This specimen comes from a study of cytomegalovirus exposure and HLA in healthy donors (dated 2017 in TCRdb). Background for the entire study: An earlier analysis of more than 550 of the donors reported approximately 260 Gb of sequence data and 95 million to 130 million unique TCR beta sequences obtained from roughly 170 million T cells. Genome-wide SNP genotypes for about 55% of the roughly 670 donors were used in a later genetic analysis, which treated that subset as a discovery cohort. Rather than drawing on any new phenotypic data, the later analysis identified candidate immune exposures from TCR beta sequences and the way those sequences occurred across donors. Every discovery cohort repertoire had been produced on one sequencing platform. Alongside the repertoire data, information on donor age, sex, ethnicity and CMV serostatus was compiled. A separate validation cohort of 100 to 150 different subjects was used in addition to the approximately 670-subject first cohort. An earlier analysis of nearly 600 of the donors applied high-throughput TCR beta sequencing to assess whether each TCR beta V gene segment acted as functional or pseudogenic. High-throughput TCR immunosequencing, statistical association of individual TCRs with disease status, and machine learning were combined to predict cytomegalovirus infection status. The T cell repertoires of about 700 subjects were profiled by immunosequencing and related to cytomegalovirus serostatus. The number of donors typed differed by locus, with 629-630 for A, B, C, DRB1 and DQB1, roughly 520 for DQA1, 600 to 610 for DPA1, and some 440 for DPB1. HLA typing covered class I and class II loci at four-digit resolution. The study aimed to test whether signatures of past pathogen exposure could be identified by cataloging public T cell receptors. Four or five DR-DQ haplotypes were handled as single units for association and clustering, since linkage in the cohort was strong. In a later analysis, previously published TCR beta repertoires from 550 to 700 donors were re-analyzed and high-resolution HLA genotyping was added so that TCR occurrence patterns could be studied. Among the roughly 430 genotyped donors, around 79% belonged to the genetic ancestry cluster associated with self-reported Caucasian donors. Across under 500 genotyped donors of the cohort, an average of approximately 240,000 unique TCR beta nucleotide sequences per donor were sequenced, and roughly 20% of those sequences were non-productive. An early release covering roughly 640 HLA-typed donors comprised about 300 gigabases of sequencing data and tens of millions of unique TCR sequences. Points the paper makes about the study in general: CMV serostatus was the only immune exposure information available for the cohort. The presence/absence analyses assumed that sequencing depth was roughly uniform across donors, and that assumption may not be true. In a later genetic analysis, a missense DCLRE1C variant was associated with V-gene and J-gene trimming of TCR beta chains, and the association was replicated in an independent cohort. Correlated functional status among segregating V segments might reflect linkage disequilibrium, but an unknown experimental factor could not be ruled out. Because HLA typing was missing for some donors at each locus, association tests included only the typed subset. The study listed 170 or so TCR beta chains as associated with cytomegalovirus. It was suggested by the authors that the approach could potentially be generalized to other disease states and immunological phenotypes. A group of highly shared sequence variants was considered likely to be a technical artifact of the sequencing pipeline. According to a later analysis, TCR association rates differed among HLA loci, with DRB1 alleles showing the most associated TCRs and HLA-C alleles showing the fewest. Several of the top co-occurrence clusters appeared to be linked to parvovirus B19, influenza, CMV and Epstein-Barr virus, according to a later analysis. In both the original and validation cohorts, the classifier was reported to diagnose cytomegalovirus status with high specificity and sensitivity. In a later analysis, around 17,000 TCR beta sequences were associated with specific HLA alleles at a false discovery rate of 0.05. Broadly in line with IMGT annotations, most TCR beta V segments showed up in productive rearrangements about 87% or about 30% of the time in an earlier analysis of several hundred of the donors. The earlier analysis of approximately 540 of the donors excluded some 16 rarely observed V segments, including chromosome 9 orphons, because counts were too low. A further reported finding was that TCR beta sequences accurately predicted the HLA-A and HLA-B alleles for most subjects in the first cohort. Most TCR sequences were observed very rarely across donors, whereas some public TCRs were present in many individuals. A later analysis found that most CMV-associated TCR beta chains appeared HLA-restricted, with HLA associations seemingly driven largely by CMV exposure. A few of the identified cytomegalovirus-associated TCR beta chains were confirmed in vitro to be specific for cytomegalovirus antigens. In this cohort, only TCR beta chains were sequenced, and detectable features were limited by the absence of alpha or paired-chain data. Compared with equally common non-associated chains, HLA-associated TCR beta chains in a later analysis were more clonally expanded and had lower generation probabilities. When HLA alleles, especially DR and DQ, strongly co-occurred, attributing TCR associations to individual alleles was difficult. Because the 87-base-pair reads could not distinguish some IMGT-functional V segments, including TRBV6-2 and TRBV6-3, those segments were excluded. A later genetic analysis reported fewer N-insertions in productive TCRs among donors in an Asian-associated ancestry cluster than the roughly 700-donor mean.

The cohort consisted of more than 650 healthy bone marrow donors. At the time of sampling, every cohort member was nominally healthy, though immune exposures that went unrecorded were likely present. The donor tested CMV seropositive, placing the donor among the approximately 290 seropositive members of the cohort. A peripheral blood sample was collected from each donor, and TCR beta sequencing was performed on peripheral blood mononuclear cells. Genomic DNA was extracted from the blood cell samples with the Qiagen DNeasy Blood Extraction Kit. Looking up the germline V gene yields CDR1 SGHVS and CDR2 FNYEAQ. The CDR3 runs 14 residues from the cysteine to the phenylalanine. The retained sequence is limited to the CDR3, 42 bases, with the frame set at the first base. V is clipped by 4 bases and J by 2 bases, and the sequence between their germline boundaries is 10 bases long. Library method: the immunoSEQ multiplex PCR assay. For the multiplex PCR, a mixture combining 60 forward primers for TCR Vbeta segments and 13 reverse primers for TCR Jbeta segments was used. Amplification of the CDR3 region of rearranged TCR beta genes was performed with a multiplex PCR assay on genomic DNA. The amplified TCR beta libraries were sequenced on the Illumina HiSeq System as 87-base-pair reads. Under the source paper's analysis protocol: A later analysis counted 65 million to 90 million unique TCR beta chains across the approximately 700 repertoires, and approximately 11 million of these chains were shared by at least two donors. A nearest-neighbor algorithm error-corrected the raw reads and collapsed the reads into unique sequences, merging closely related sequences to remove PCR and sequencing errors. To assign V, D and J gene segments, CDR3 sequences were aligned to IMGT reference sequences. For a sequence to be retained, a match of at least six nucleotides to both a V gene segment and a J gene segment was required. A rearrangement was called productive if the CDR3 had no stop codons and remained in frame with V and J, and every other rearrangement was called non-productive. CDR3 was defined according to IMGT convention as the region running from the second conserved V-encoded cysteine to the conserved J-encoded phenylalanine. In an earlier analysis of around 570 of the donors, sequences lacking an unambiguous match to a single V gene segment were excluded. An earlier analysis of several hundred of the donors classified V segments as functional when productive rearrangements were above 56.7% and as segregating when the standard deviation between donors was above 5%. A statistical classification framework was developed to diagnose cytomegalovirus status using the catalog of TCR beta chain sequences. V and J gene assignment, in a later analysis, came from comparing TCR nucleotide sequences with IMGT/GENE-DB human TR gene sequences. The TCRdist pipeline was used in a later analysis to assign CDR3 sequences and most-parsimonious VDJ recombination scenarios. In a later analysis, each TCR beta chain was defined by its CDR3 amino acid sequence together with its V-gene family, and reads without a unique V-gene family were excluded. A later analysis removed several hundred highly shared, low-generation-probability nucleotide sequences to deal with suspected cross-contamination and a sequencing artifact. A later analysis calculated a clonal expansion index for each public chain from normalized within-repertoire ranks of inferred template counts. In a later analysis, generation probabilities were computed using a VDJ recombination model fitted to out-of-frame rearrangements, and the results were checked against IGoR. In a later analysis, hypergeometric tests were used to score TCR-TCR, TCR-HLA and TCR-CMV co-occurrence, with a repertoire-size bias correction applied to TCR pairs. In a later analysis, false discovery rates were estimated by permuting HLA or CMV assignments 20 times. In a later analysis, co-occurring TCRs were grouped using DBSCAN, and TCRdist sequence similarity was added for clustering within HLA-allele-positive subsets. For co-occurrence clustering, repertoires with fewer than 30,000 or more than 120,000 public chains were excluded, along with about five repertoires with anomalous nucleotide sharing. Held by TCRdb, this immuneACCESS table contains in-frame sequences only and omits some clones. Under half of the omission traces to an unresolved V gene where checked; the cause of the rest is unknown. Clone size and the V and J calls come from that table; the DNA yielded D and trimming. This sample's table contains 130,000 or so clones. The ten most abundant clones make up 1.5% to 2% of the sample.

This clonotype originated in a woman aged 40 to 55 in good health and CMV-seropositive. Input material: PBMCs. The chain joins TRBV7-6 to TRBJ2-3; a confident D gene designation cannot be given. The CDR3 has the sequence CASSYGMNTDTQYF. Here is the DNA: TGTGCCAGCAGCTACGGTATGAACACAGATACGCAGTATTTT.